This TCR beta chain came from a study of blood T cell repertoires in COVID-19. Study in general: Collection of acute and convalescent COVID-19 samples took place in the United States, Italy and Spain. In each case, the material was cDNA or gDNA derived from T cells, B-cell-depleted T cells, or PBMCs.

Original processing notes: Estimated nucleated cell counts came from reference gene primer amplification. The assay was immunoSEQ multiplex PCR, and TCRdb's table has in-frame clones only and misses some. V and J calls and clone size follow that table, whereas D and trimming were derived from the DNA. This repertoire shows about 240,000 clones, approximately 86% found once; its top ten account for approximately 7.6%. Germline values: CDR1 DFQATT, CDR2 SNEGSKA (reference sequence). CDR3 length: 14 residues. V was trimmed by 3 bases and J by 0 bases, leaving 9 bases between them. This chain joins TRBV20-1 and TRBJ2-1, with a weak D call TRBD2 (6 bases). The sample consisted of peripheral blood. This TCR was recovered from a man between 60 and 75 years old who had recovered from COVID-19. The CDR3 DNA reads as TGCAGTGCTAGTCGGGGGAGCTCCTACAATGAGCAGTTCTTC. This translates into CSASRGSSYNEQFF.